Below are 19 T cell receptor beta chains sequenced from a single sample in a study of T cell repertoires in cytomegalovirus infection. TCRdb used MiXCR to reprocess the reads, holding one entry per CDR3 protein. Among approximately 70,000 distinct CDR3 sequences listed, around 3.8% were seen once. The sample taken for sequencing was PBMCs. Every receptor here comes from a human donor in good health (CMV status not recorded). Some clones in this sample may be carry-over from other donors' samples.

This clonotype has a count of ten or more. CDR3: CASSLSEREQFF. The DNA of the CDR3 is TGTGCCAGCAGCTTAAGCGAGCGTGAGCAGTTCTTC. V is TRBV7-8 and J is TRBJ2-1, with D hard to call. V was cut by 2 bases and J by 9 bases, with 8 bases left in between. Germline V gene data show CDR1 as SGHVS and CDR2 as FQNEAQ. The CDR3 covers 12 residues.

This clonotype occurred many times. The CDR3 loop is CASSEVPGAYEQYF. CDR3 DNA sequence: TGTGCCAGTAGTGAGGTACCGGGGGCCTACGAGCAGTACTTC. The V call is TRBV19, the J call TRBJ2-7, with D tentatively TRBD2 (6 bases). CDR1 and CDR2 (germline): LNHDA, SQIVND (reference sequence). The CDR3 spans 14 residues. V was clipped by 5 bases and J by 2 bases, with 13 bases between them.

This clonotype was recorded many times. The chain employs TRBV7-2 and TRBJ1-4; tentatively, D is TRBD1 (6 bases). Between the trimmed V and J ends, which lost 1 base and 7 bases, there was a span of 10 bases. The CDR3 consists of 14 residues. Germline-derived CDR1 and CDR2 are SGHTA and FQGNSA. The CDR3 nucleotides read TGTGCCAGCAGCTTAGTAGCAGGGGCTGAAAAACTGTTTTTT. It is translated as CASSLVAGAEKLFF.

This clonotype was seen repeatedly, ten times or more. V is TRBV7-8 and J is TRBJ1-5; no definite D call. V lost 5 bases and J lost 9, with 23 bases in between. The CDR3 consists of 16 residues. Germline lookup yields CDR1 SGHVS and CDR2 FQNEAQ. The DNA for the CDR3 is TGTGCCAGCAGCCCGACCTTTCAGGCGTCCAAAGGGCCCCAGCATTTT. This encodes CASSPTFQASKGPQHF.

This clonotype was observed at least ten times. The rearrangement uses TRBV7-8 and TRBJ1-2; D gene unclear. V lost 1 base and J lost 4, with 7 bases in between. The CDR3 extends over 13 amino acids. From germline, CDR1 is SGHVS and CDR2 FQNEAQ. The CDR3 is CASSLEAPYGYTF. CDR3 sequence (DNA): TGTGCCAGCAGCTTAGAGGCCCCCTATGGCTACACCTTC.

This clonotype was seen at least ten times. This rearrangement joins TRBV28 to TRBJ1-1; no firm D call. CDR3 size: 11 residues. Between the trimmed V and J ends, which lost 6 bases and 4 bases, there was a span of 6 bases. CDR1 and CDR2 (germline): MDHEN, SYDVKM. CDR3 in DNA: TGTGCCAGCAGGAGGACCACTGAAGCTTTCTTT. The encoded protein is CASRRTTEAFF.

This clonotype has at least ten counts. The genes are TRBV6-2 or TRBV6-3 and TRBJ2-3; no firm D call. The V end was cut by 7 bases, the J end by 2 bases, with 7 bases between. Germline V gene data show CDR1 as MNHEY and CDR2 as SVGEGT. This CDR3 has 12 amino acids. CDR3 in amino acids: CASMGNTDTQYF. DNA of the CDR3: TGTGCCAGCATGGGGAACACAGATACGCAGTATTTT.

This clonotype was detected ten times or more. The chain is built from TRBV28 and TRBJ1-3; D is uncertain. This CDR3 is built from 15 residues. V shed 1 base and J shed 0 bases, with 7 bases lying between them. The germline V gene has CDR1 MDHEN and CDR2 SYDVKM. CDR3 nucleotides: TGTGCCAGCAGTTTATTGGAAAACTCTGGAAACACCATATATTTT. It encodes CASSLLENSGNTIYF. The entire variable domain, with the rest obtained from reference TRBV28 and TRBJ1-3, is as follows: DVKVTQSSRYLVKRTGEKVFLECVQDMDHENMFWYRQDPGLGLRLIYFSYDVKMKEKGDIPEGYSVSREKKERFSLILESASTNQTSMYLCASSLLENSGNTIYFGEGSWLTVV.

This clonotype came up many times. The CDR3 DNA reads TGTGCCAGCAGAACCGGGACAGGGGTCGGCACAGATACGCAGTATTTT. Residues: CASRTGTGVGTDTQYF. The V gene is TRBV6-2 or TRBV6-3, the J gene TRBJ2-3; 10 bases are a match to TRBD1. Germline trimming cut 6 bases from V and 1 base from J; bases unmatched to any gene: 7. The CDR3 totals 16 residues. Germline V gene sequence: CDR1 MNHEY, CDR2 SVGEGT.

The V call is TRBV7-9, the J call TRBJ2-7, with no clear D. Germline CDR1 SEHNR, CDR2 FQNEAQ (reference sequence). V was shortened by 1 base and J by 2 bases, with 12 bases between the two germline ends. The CDR3 consists of 15 residues. The CDR3 DNA reads as TGTGCCAGCAGCTTAGAGGCCGGGCCGACCTACGAGCAGTACTTC. It specifies CASSLEAGPTYEQYF. The full variable domain, rest sourced from reference TRBV7-9 and TRBJ2-7, is DTGVSQNPRHKITKRGQNVTFRCDPISEHNRLYWYRQTLGQGPEFLTYFQNEAQLEKSRLLSDRFSAERPKGSFSTLEIQRTEQGDSAMYLCASSLEAGPTYEQYFGPGTRLTVT.

This clonotype was picked up many times. This chain joins TRBV7-8 and TRBJ2-5; D possibly corresponds to TRBD1 (6 bases). The germline CDR1 and CDR2 sequences are SGHVS and FQNEAQ. CDR3 length equals 14 residues. With 3 bases removed from V and 7 bases from J, the gap between germline ends came to 15 bases. The CDR3 sequence: CASSFSGDAMTQYF. CDR3 sequence (DNA): TGTGCCAGCAGCTTCTCAGGGGACGCCATGACCCAGTACTTC.

In its sample, this clonotype was seen many times. The J gene is TRBJ1-1, the V gene TRBV30; perhaps TRBD1 as D (5 bases). Germline CDR1 is GTSNPN and CDR2 is SVGIG (reference sequence). CDR3 length: 11 amino acids. Trimming removed 7 bases at V and 5 bases at J, with 11 bases between. For the CDR3, the DNA is TGTGCCTCAAGTCGGGGGACTGAAGCTTTCTTT. The encoded protein is CASSRGTEAFF.

This clonotype was observed a few times. In nucleotides, the CDR3 is TGTGCCATCAGTCAGACAGACGAGCAGTACTTC. As protein: CAISQTDEQYF. The chain has TRBV10-3 and TRBJ2-7, with D tentatively TRBD1 (5 bases). Germline V gives CDR1 ENHRY, CDR2 SYGVKD. Between the trimmed V and J ends, which lost 5 bases and 5 bases, there was a span of 7 bases. This CDR3 region has 11 residues.

At least ten counts were recorded for this clonotype. This chain joins TRBV2 and TRBJ2-7; D might be TRBD1 or TRBD2, each matching 5 bases. The germline V gene encodes CDR1 SNHLY and CDR2 FYNNEI. V lost 5 bases, J lost 2 bases, and 10 bases lay in between. The CDR3 contains 13 residues. The CDR3 DNA reads TGTGCCAGCAGTTCCGGGACCGCCTACGAGCAGTACTTC. Translation gives CASSSGTAYEQYF.

This sequence joins TRBV7-2 and TRBJ2-1; weak D call: TRBD2 (6 bases). The germline V gene encodes CDR1 SGHTA and CDR2 FQGNSA. Trimming shortened V by 1 base and J by 12 bases, and 19 bases separated the two germline ends. This CDR3 has 15 residues. The CDR3 region is CASSLGSRGVDAQFF. CDR3 in DNA: TGTGCCAGCAGCTTAGGATCGCGGGGAGTGGATGCGCAGTTCTTC.

This clonotype has at least ten counts. The V gene is TRBV12-3 or TRBV12-4, the J gene TRBJ1-2; D is undetermined. V lost 3 bases and J lost 4, with 9 bases in between. This CDR3 is 13 amino acids long. CDR3 in DNA: TGTGCCAGCAGTTTGTCGGGGAGCTATGGCTACACCTTC. This translates into CASSLSGSYGYTF.

In this sample, this clonotype turned up many times. The chain uses TRBV7-8 and TRBJ2-7, with D hard to call. Trimming removed 5 bases at V and 6 bases at J, with 17 bases between. This CDR3 is 14 amino acids long. Germline V lookup: CDR1 SGHVS, CDR2 FQNEAQ. CDR3 amino acids: CASSPRGGWAEQYF. DNA for the CDR3: TGTGCCAGCAGCCCTCGAGGTGGGTGGGCCGAGCAGTACTTC.

This clonotype was observed at least ten times. The genes are TRBV7-8 and TRBJ2-1, with 7 nucleotides matching TRBD2. This CDR3 comprises 14 residues. J was trimmed by 9 bases and V by 3 bases; bases with no gene match: 8. Germline V gene data show CDR1 as SGHVS and CDR2 as FQNEAQ. The CDR3 is CASSFGGSASEQFF. CDR3 coding DNA: TGTGCCAGCAGCTTTGGCGGGAGCGCTAGTGAGCAGTTCTTC.

This clonotype was seen repeatedly, ten times or more. The chain links TRBV28 to TRBJ2-7, with D hard to call. The CDR3 runs 14 residues. V lost 7 bases and J lost 3, with 16 bases in between. Germline V CDR1 and CDR2: MDHEN, SYDVKM. The CDR3 sequence is CASNHQVGLYEQYF. As DNA, the CDR3 is TGTGCCAGCAATCACCAGGTCGGTCTCTACGAGCAGTACTTC.